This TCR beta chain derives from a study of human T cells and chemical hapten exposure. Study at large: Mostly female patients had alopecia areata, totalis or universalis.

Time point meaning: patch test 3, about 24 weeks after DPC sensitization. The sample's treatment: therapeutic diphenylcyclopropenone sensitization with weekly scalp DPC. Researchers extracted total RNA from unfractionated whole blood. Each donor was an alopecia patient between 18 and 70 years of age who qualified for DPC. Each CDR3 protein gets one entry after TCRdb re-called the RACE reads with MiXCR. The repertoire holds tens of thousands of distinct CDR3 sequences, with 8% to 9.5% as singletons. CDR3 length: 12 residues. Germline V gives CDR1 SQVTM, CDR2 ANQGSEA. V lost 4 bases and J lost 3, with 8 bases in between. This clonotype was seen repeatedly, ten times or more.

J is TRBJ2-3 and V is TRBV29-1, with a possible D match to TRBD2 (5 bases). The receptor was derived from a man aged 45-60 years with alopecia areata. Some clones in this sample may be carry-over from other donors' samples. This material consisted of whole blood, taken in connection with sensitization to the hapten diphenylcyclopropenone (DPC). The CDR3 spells CSVGRDTDTQYF. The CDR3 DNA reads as TGCAGCGTTGGTCGGGATACAGATACGCAGTATTTT.